This is a list of T cell receptor beta chains from one sample in a study of beta chain features in type 1 diabetes. Clones were sequenced by immunoSEQ multiplex PCR, and TCRdb holds only the in-frame ones, with some missing. The sample carries 300,000 to 450,000 clones, around 12% recorded once. The sequencing sample was made of naive CD4+ T cells from blood. Receptor source: a man younger than 35 in good health. CDR3s include the opening cysteine and the closing phenylalanine or tryptophan. The order of the fields is CDR3 DNA, CDR3 protein, J gene, clone size, V gene, D gene. The D gene is left open where the match is weak. Where a row states a size, it is once, few, many or the class of an expanded clone; other rows omit it.

CDR3 DNA: TGTGCCAGCAGCGTAGGAGGGAGGGGTGCAGATACGCAGTATTTT
CDR3 protein: CASSVGGRGADTQYF
J gene: TRBJ2-3
clone size: few
V gene: TRBV2
D gene: TRBD2

CDR3 DNA: TGTGCCAGCAGTCGGGGACAGGCCGCCTCCGGCTACACCTTC
CDR3 protein: CASSRGQAASGYTF
J gene: TRBJ1-2
clone size: once
V gene: TRBV7-3
D gene: TRBD1

CDR3 DNA: TGTGCCAGCAGCCGGACTAGCGGGACCTACAATGAGCAGTTCTTC
CDR3 protein: CASSRTSGTYNEQFF
J gene: TRBJ2-1
clone size: .
V gene: TRBV5-4
D gene: TRBD2

CDR3 DNA: TGCAGCGTTGAAAATGGTCCCGGGTCTGAAGCTTTCTTT
CDR3 protein: CSVENGPGSEAFF
J gene: TRBJ1-1
clone size: .
V gene: TRBV29-1
D gene: .

CDR3 DNA: TGTGCCAGCAGCGTAGGTTCTAGCGAAAATGAGCAGTTCTTC
CDR3 protein: CASSVGSSENEQFF
J gene: TRBJ2-1
clone size: .
V gene: TRBV9
D gene: .

CDR3 DNA: TGTGCCAGCAGCCCCCGCCGGGTCGGCCAAGAGACCCAGTACTTC
CDR3 protein: CASSPRRVGQETQYF
J gene: TRBJ2-5
clone size: .
V gene: TRBV7-8
D gene: .

CDR3 DNA: TGTGCCAGCAGCTCTGCAAGGGGGTCTTATGGCTACACCTTC
CDR3 protein: CASSSARGSYGYTF
J gene: TRBJ1-2
clone size: .
V gene: TRBV7-9
D gene: .

CDR3 DNA: TGTGCCAGCAGCTTTCTCACTAGCGGACAAGAGACCCAGTACTTC
CDR3 protein: CASSFLTSGQETQYF
J gene: TRBJ2-5
clone size: once
V gene: TRBV7-2
D gene: TRBD2

CDR3 DNA: TGTGCCAGCAACCAGGGACAGACGATCCGTGGCTACACCTTC
CDR3 protein: CASNQGQTIRGYTF
J gene: TRBJ1-2
clone size: few
V gene: TRBV6-5
D gene: TRBD1

CDR3 DNA: TGTGCCAGTAGTATCGGTAGGCGGGGGCGGAACACTGAAGCTTTCTTT
CDR3 protein: CASSIGRRGRNTEAFF
J gene: TRBJ1-1
clone size: .
V gene: TRBV19
D gene: .

CDR3 DNA: TGCGCCAGCAGCCCACAGGGGGCAGGGGAGACCCAGTACTTC
CDR3 protein: CASSPQGAGETQYF
J gene: TRBJ2-5
clone size: .
V gene: TRBV4-3
D gene: TRBD1

CDR3 DNA: TGCGCCAGCAGCCAAGGTCCGGGGGGACTCTCGGAGACCCAGTACTTC
CDR3 protein: CASSQGPGGLSETQYF
J gene: TRBJ2-5
clone size: many
V gene: TRBV4-3
D gene: TRBD2

CDR3 DNA: TGCAGCGTTGCGGCGGGAGGTTTAGGAAATGAGCAGTTCTTC
CDR3 protein: CSVAAGGLGNEQFF
J gene: TRBJ2-1
clone size: few
V gene: TRBV29-1
D gene: TRBD2

CDR3 DNA: TGTGCCAGCTCACCCGGACAAATAAAGGAAGCTTTCTTT
CDR3 protein: CASSPGQIKEAFF
J gene: TRBJ1-1
clone size: few
V gene: TRBV18
D gene: .

CDR3 DNA: TGTGCCAGCAGCGCACGGGGTGGAAACACCATATATTTT
CDR3 protein: CASSARGGNTIYF
J gene: TRBJ1-3
clone size: .
V gene: TRBV9
D gene: .

CDR3 DNA: TGTGCCTGGAGTGTAACAGGGGGCTTGAAGACCCAGTACTTC
CDR3 protein: CAWSVTGGLKTQYF
J gene: TRBJ2-5
clone size: few
V gene: TRBV30
D gene: TRBD1

CDR3 DNA: TGCGCCAGCAGCCAAGATTCAGGGGGCCTTAATGAAAAACTGTTTTTT
CDR3 protein: CASSQDSGGLNEKLFF
J gene: TRBJ1-4
clone size: few
V gene: TRBV4-3
D gene: TRBD1

CDR3 DNA: TGTGCCAGCAGCTTAGTGCTAGGAGGTGGGGAGACCCAGTACTTC
CDR3 protein: CASSLVLGGGETQYF
J gene: TRBJ2-5
clone size: .
V gene: TRBV7-2
D gene: .

CDR3 DNA: TGCAGCGTTGAACAGGGTTTATTCACTGAAGCTTTCTTT
CDR3 protein: CSVEQGLFTEAFF
J gene: TRBJ1-1
clone size: .
V gene: TRBV29-1
D gene: .

CDR3 DNA: TGTGCCAGCAGCCAAGACATCAGGAACAGCCACCTGAACACTGAAGCTTTCTTT
CDR3 protein: CASSQDIRNSHLNTEAFF
J gene: TRBJ1-1
clone size: .
V gene: TRBV14
D gene: .

CDR3 DNA: TGTGCCAGCAGCTTAATGGGGACTCGTGTAGGTGGCTACACCTTC
CDR3 protein: CASSLMGTRVGGYTF
J gene: TRBJ1-2
clone size: .
V gene: TRBV7-2
D gene: .

CDR3 DNA: TGCGCCAGCAGCTTGGGGGGAGCGGGAGAAGGTGAGCAGTTCTTC
CDR3 protein: CASSLGGAGEGEQFF
J gene: TRBJ2-1
clone size: .
V gene: TRBV5-1
D gene: TRBD2

CDR3 DNA: TGTGCCAGCAGCTTAGGCCCAGGGGCGATTGGCGAGCAGTACTTC
CDR3 protein: CASSLGPGAIGEQYF
J gene: TRBJ2-7
clone size: few
V gene: TRBV7-9
D gene: .

CDR3 DNA: TGTGCCTGGGCAGCTTTAGCGGGGGCCTACGAGCAGTACTTC
CDR3 protein: CAWAALAGAYEQYF
J gene: TRBJ2-7
clone size: .
V gene: TRBV30
D gene: TRBD2

CDR3 DNA: TGTGCCAGCCGCCCGCAAGCGGGAGGGGGAAGGGAGCAGTTCTTC
CDR3 protein: CASRPQAGGGREQFF
J gene: TRBJ2-1
clone size: few
V gene: TRBV27
D gene: TRBD2

CDR3 DNA: TGTGCCAGCAGTCCTGGGCGCGAGCAGTACTTC
CDR3 protein: CASSPGREQYF
J gene: TRBJ2-7
clone size: .
V gene: TRBV6-5
D gene: .

CDR3 DNA: TGTGCCAGCAGCGAACAGGGCTTGGGCCTTTCCGAGCAGTACTTC
CDR3 protein: CASSEQGLGLSEQYF
J gene: TRBJ2-7
clone size: few
V gene: TRBV9
D gene: .

CDR3 DNA: TGTGCCAGCAGGGGACAGGGTTGGTCCTACGAGCAGTACTTC
CDR3 protein: CASRGQGWSYEQYF
J gene: TRBJ2-7
clone size: .
V gene: TRBV28
D gene: TRBD1

CDR3 DNA: TGTGCCTGGAGCCTCTGGACGGCAGGGAGGGAAAAACTGTTTTTT
CDR3 protein: CAWSLWTAGREKLFF
J gene: TRBJ1-4
clone size: .
V gene: TRBV30
D gene: .

CDR3 DNA: TGCGCCAGCAGCTTGGCGGGACAGGCGGGCTTTAACTACGAGCAGTACTTC
CDR3 protein: CASSLAGQAGFNYEQYF
J gene: TRBJ2-7
clone size: few
V gene: TRBV5-1
D gene: TRBD1

CDR3 DNA: TGTGCCAGTAGTATAGATCTGGGAACAGGGCAAGAGACCCAGTACTTC
CDR3 protein: CASSIDLGTGQETQYF
J gene: TRBJ2-5
clone size: .
V gene: TRBV19
D gene: .

CDR3 DNA: TGTGCCAGCTCACCGGGCCGGACAAATCAGCCCCAGCATTTT
CDR3 protein: CASSPGRTNQPQHF
J gene: TRBJ1-5
clone size: .
V gene: TRBV18
D gene: .

CDR3 DNA: TGTGCCAGCAGCTCGGGGAAAAACATTCAGTACTTC
CDR3 protein: CASSSGKNIQYF
J gene: TRBJ2-4
clone size: .
V gene: TRBV11-2
D gene: .

CDR3 DNA: TGTGCCAGCAGTTTCGATGAGCAGTTCTTC
CDR3 protein: CASSFDEQFF
J gene: TRBJ2-1
clone size: few
V gene: TRBV28
D gene: .

CDR3 DNA: TGTGCCAGCAGGCGGGGGACCTACGAGCAGTACTTC
CDR3 protein: CASRRGTYEQYF
J gene: TRBJ2-7
clone size: .
V gene: TRBV6-5
D gene: TRBD2

CDR3 DNA: TGCAGTGCTATTCTCACCGGGGAGCTGTTTTTT
CDR3 protein: CSAILTGELFF
J gene: TRBJ2-2
clone size: .
V gene: TRBV20-1
D gene: .

CDR3 DNA: TGTGCCAGCAGTTTTGGCCTAGCGGGGACCTACGAGCAGTACTTC
CDR3 protein: CASSFGLAGTYEQYF
J gene: TRBJ2-7
clone size: few
V gene: TRBV28
D gene: TRBD2

CDR3 DNA: TGTGCCAGCAGGCCCGGGACAGGGCTAAACACTGAAGCTTTCTTT
CDR3 protein: CASRPGTGLNTEAFF
J gene: TRBJ1-1
clone size: few
V gene: TRBV7-2
D gene: TRBD1

CDR3 DNA: TGTGCCAGCAGCTTGGACAGGGTGAACTCACCCCTCCACTTT
CDR3 protein: CASSLDRVNSPLHF
J gene: TRBJ1-6
clone size: few
V gene: TRBV5-4
D gene: .

CDR3 DNA: TGTGCCAGCGGGTTTTCGAGAACCGGGGGCTACACCTTC
CDR3 protein: CASGFSRTGGYTF
J gene: TRBJ1-2
clone size: .
V gene: TRBV13
D gene: .

CDR3 DNA: TGCGCCAGCAGCTTGTTGGGACAGTCGGAGACCCAGTACTTC
CDR3 protein: CASSLLGQSETQYF
J gene: TRBJ2-5
clone size: .
V gene: TRBV5-1
D gene: TRBD1

CDR3 DNA: TGTGGCGGGGGGTATAGCTCCTACAATGAGCAGTTCTTC
CDR3 protein: CGGGYSSYNEQFF
J gene: TRBJ2-1
clone size: .
V gene: TRBV30
D gene: TRBD2

CDR3 DNA: TGCAGCGTTGACTCCACTAGCGGGATTTCAGATACGCAGTATTTT
CDR3 protein: CSVDSTSGISDTQYF
J gene: TRBJ2-3
clone size: .
V gene: TRBV29-1
D gene: TRBD2

CDR3 DNA: TGTGCCAGCAGCGACCGGCGGGGGCCGCCTTATGGCTACACCTTC
CDR3 protein: CASSDRRGPPYGYTF
J gene: TRBJ1-2
clone size: few
V gene: TRBV6-4
D gene: .

CDR3 DNA: TGTGCCACCAGCAGAGGGGCTAATTCACCCCTCCACTTT
CDR3 protein: CATSRGANSPLHF
J gene: TRBJ1-6
clone size: .
V gene: TRBV15
D gene: .

CDR3 DNA: TGCGCCAGCAGCCGCAATCCGATGGGACGGGGGGCTAACTATGGCTACACCTTC
CDR3 protein: CASSRNPMGRGANYGYTF
J gene: TRBJ1-2
clone size: .
V gene: TRBV4-3
D gene: .

CDR3 DNA: TGCAGCGTAAAGACTAGCGGGAGTCTCTACGAGCAGTACTTC
CDR3 protein: CSVKTSGSLYEQYF
J gene: TRBJ2-7
clone size: few
V gene: TRBV29-1
D gene: TRBD2

CDR3 DNA: TGCGCCAGCAGCTTGAGGAGCAGGGGACGATTGGGGTTTGATTCACCCCTCCACTTT
CDR3 protein: CASSLRSRGRLGFDSPLHF
J gene: TRBJ1-6
clone size: .
V gene: TRBV5-1
D gene: .

CDR3 DNA: TGTGCCAGCAGTTTAGGCCCGGGACAGGGGGCCTCACCCCTCCACTTT
CDR3 protein: CASSLGPGQGASPLHF
J gene: TRBJ1-6
clone size: .
V gene: TRBV28
D gene: TRBD1